This TCR beta chain was sequenced for a study of blood T cells in healthy people across ages. For the study at large: The capture of about one barcoded beta molecule per two T cells was achieved by template switching.

Germline V gene data show CDR1 as MGHRA and CDR2 as YSYEKL. This CDR3 contains 15 residues. V shed 3 bases and J shed 3 bases, with 9 bases lying between them. Findings and limits, study-wide: The fall in TCR beta diversity per million T cells was roughly linear with age.

Sample-barcoded 5' priming and a J-beta primer mix drove a second PCR of roughly 7 to 11 cycles. TCRdb redid the calling of the 5' RACE reads with MiXCR, one entry per CDR3 protein. The sample shows 1,300,000 or so distinct CDR3 sequences, approximately 60% of them seen only once. As for this clonotype: The antigen is undetermined.

Sequenced: blood. The chain uses TRBV4-1 and TRBJ1-6; D call uncertain. The sequence came from a man aged 18 to 30 in good health. CDR3 sequence: CASSHPGDYNSPLHF. CDR3 nucleotides: TGCGCCAGCAGCCACCCGGGTGACTATAATTCACCCCTCCACTTT.